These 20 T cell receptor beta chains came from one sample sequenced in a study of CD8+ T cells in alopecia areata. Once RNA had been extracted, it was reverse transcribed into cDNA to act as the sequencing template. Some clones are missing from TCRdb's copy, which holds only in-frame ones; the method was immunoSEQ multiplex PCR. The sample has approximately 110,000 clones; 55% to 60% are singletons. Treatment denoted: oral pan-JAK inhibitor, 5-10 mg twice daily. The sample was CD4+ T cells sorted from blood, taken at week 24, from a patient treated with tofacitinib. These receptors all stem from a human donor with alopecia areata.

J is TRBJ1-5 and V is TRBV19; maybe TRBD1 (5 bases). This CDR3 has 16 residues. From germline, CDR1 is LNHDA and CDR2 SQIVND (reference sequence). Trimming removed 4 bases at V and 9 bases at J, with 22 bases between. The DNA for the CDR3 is TGTGCCAGTAGTAAAATCGGTACAGGTTCCTCAGGGCCCCAGCATTTT. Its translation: CASSKIGTGSSGPQHF.

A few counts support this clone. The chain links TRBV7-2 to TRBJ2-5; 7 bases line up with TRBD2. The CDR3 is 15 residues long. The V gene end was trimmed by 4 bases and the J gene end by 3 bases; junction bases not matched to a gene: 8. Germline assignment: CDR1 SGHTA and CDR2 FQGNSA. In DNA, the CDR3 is TGTGCCAGCAGCTACCTACCGGGAGGAAAAGAGACCCAGTACTTC. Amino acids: CASSYLPGGKETQYF.

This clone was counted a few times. The CDR3 coding sequence is TGCAGCGCGCATTGGCAGGGGGCTGGTGCTGGGGCCAACGTCCTGACTTTC. It codes for CSAHWQGAGAGANVLTF. The chain combines TRBV29-1 with TRBJ2-6, with 8 bases fitting TRBD1. CDR3 length equals 17 residues. The trim removed 7 bases at V and 2 bases at J, leaving 13 bases unmatched. The germline CDR1 and CDR2 sequences are SQVTM and ANQGSEA.

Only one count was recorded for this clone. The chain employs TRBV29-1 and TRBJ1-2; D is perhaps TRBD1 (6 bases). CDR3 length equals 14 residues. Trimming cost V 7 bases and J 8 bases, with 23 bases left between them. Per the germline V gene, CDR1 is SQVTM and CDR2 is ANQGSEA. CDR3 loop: CSATGGGSGDGYTF. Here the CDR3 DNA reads TGCAGCGCCACGGGGGGCGGGAGTGGTGACGGCTACACCTTC.

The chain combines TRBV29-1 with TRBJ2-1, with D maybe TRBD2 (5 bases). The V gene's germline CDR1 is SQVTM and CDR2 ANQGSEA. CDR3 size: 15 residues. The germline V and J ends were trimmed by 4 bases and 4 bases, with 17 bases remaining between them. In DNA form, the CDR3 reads TGCAGCGTTGTCACGGGGAACGTGGGATACAATGAGCAGTTCTTC. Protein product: CSVVTGNVGYNEQFF.

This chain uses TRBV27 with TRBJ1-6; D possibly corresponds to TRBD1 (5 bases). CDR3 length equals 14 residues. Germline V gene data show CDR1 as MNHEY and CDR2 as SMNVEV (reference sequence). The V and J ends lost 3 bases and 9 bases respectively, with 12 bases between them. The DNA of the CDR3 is TGTGCCAGCAGTTTGGGCAGGGCCCTTTCACCCCTCCACTTT. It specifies CASSLGRALSPLHF.

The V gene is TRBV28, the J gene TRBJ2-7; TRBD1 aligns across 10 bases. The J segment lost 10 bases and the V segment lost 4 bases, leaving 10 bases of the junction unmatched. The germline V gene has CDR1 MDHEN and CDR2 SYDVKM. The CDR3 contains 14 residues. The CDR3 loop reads CASSSAGTGAQQYF. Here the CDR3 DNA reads TGTGCCAGCAGTTCCGCCGGGACAGGGGCACAACAGTACTTC. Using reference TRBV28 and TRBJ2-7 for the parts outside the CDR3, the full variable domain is DVKVTQSSRYLVKRTGEKVFLECVQDMDHENMFWYRQDPGLGLRLIYFSYDVKMKEKGDIPEGYSVSREKKERFSLILESASTNQTSMYLCASSSAGTGAQQYFGPGTRLTVT.

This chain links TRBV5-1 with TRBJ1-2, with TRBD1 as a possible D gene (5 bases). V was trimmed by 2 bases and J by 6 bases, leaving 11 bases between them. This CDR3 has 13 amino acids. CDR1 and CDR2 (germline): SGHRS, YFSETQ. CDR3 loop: CASSFQGIDGYTF. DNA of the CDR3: TGCGCCAGCAGCTTCCAGGGAATCGATGGCTACACCTTC. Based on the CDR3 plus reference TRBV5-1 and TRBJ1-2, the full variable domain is KAGVTQTPRYLIKTRGQQVTLSCSPISGHRSVSWYQQTPGQGLQFLFEYFSETQRNKGNFPGRFSGRQFSNSRSEMNVSTLELGDSALYLCASSFQGIDGYTFGSGTRLTVV.

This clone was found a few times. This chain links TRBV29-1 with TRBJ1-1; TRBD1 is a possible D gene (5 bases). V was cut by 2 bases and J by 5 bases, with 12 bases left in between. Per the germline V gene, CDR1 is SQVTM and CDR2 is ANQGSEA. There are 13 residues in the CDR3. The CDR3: CSVEKGLATEAFF. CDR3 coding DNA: TGCAGCGTTGAAAAGGGGCTTGCGACTGAAGCTTTCTTT. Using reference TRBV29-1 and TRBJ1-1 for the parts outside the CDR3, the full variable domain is SAVISQKPSRDICQRGTSLTIQCQVDSQVTMMFWYRQQPGQSLTLIATANQGSEATYESGFVIDKFPISRPNLTFSTLTVSNMSPEDSSIYLCSVEKGLATEAFFGQGTRLTVV.

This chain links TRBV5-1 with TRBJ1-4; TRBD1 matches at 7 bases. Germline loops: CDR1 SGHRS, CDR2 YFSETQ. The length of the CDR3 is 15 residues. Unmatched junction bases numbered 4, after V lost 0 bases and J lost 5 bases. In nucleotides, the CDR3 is TGCGCCAGCAGCTTGGGACAGGGCCGAAATGAAAAACTGTTTTTT. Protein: CASSLGQGRNEKLFF.

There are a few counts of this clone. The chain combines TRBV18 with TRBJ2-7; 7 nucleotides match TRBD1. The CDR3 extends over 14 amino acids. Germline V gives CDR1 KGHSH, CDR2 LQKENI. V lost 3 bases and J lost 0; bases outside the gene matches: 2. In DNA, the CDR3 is TGTGCCAGCTCACCGGACAGGAGCTCCTACGAGCAGTACTTC. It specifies CASSPDRSSYEQYF.

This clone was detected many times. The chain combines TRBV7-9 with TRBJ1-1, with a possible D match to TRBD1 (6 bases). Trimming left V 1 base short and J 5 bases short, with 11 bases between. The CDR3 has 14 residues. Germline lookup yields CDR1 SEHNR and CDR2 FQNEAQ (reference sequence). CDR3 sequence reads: CASSLGTVKTEAFF. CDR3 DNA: TGTGCCAGCAGCTTAGGGACAGTCAAGACTGAAGCTTTCTTT. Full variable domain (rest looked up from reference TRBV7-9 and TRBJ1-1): DTGVSQNPRHKITKRGQNVTFRCDPISEHNRLYWYRQTLGQGPEFLTYFQNEAQLEKSRLLSDRFSAERPKGSFSTLEIQRTEQGDSAMYLCASSLGTVKTEAFFGQGTRLTVV.

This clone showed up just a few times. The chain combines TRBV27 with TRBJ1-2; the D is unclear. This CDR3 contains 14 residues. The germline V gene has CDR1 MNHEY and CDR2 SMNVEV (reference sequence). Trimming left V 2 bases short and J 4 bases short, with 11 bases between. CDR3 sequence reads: CASSLREPSYGYTF. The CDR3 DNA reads TGTGCCAGCAGTTTAAGGGAGCCGAGCTATGGCTACACCTTC.

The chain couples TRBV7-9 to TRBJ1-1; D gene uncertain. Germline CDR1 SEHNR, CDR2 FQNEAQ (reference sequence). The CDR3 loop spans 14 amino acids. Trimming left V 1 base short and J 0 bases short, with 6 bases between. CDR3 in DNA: TGTGCCAGCAGCTTAGAGGCGGTGAACACTGAAGCTTTCTTT. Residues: CASSLEAVNTEAFF.

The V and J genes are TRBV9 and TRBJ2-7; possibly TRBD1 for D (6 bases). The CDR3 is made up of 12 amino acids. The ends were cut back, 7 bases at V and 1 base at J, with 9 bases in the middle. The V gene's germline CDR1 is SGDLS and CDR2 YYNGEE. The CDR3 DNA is TGTGCCAGCGGGGGCCGATCCTACGAGCAGTACTTC. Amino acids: CASGGRSYEQYF.

The CDR3 sequence: CASSQGGVRGSETQYF. The DNA of the CDR3 is TGCGCCAGCAGCCAAGGGGGAGTTCGGGGATCCGAGACCCAGTACTTC. V is TRBV4-3 and J is TRBJ2-5, with D perhaps TRBD2 (5 bases). The V end was cut by 1 base, the J end by 5 bases, with 17 bases between. Germline loops: CDR1 LGHNA, CDR2 YSLEER. There are 16 residues in the CDR3.

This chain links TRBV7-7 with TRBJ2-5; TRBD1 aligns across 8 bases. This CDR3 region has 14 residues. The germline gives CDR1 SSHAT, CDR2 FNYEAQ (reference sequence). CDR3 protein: CASRRDRFQETQYF. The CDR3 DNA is TGTGCTAGCCGCCGGGACAGGTTCCAAGAGACCCAGTACTTC.

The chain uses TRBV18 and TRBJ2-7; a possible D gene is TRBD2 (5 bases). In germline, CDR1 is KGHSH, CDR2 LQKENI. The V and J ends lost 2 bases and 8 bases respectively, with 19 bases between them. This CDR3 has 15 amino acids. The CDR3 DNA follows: TGTGCCAGCTCACCATCCCCCGTGGCCCCGACTAAGCAGTACTTC. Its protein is CASSPSPVAPTKQYF.

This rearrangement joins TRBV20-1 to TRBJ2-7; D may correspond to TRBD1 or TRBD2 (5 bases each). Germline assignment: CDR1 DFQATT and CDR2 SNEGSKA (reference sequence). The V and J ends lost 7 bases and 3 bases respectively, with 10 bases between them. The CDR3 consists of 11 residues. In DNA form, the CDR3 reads TGCAGTGTCGAGGGGAACTACGAGCAGTACTTC. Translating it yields CSVEGNYEQYF.

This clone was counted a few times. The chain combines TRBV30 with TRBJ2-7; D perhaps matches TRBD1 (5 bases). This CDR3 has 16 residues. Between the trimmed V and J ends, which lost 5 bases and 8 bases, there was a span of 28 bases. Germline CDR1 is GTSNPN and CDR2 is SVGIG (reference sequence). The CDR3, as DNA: TGTGCCTGGTCCCGGGCAGGGCAGATAAGCCCAAAACAGCAGTACTTC. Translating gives CAWSRAGQISPKQQYF.